This TCR beta chain is from a study of blood T cell repertoires in COVID-19. The method was immunoSEQ multiplex PCR; TCRdb's version includes in-frame clones alone and lacks a portion of them. The table has over 100,000 clones, about four fifths seen once; the top ten hold roughly a tenth. CDR1 and CDR2 (germline): DFQATT, SNEGSKA (reference sequence). Trimming removed 3 bases at V and 6 bases at J, with 9 bases between. The CDR3 contains 12 residues. This receptor was obtained from a human donor in a cohort sampled during active COVID-19. Source material: peripheral blood. The chain employs TRBV20-1 and TRBJ2-1; no clear D gene. The CDR3: CSASSRSNEQFF. CDR3 nucleotide sequence: TGCAGTGCTAGTTCCCGGAGCAATGAGCAGTTCTTC.